This TCR beta chain is drawn from a study of T cells in Graves' hyperthyroidism and ophthalmopathy. Study in general: Peripheral blood was drawn at first diagnosis, prior to all treatment.

RNA transcripts were the template for amplifying TCR beta CDR3 regions. The HTBI primer set was used in a first-round RT-PCR of the TCR CDR3. Each CDR3 protein is one row after TCRdb ran MiXCR on the multiplex PCR reads. This sample has hundreds of thousands of distinct CDR3 sequences; about two fifths occur once, and the top ten carry approximately 8.7%. Study-wide points: The model's output predicted ophthalmopathy at a median of roughly seven months prior to onset.

This clonotype was found once. What it recognizes is unknown. The study left out patients who had uncontrolled infection, other autoimmune disease, pregnancy or lactation. The V end was cut by 3 bases, the J end by 5 bases, with 15 bases between. The length of the CDR3 is 14 residues. CDR1 and CDR2 (germline): SGHNT, YYREEE (reference sequence). The genes are TRBV5-4 and TRBJ2-7, with D tentatively TRBD1 (6 bases). Sequenced material: blood. This receptor was obtained from a man aged 18 to 35 with Graves' hyperthyroidism. The CDR3 protein is CASSSQGLPDEQYF. DNA for the CDR3: TGTGCCAGCAGCTCACAGGGCCTCCCGGACGAGCAGTACTTC.